This T cell receptor beta chain was captured by sequencing in a study of blood T cell repertoires in COVID-19 (dated by TCRdb to the early 2020s). The study in broad terms: Samples from collaborators originated in the United States, Italy and Spain and spanned both the acute and convalescent phases of COVID-19. The prospective study material was composed of cDNA or gDNA derived from T cells, B-cell-depleted T cells, or PBMCs. The dataset comprised deeply sampled blood TCRbeta repertoires from subjects exposed to, actively infected with, or recovered from COVID-19. The repertoires were released in a freely available public database intended as a resource for research on the immune response to SARS-CoV-2. The samples were drawn from two sources: the first 160 participants of the ongoing ImmuneRACE study, and 1,254 subjects contributed by 6 global collaborators. The sample metadata nearly always contained a de-identified subject ID, COVID-19 status, age in years and sex. Where available, HLA class I and class II types were obtained from metadata supplied by the sample provider rather than from assay-based typing. General conclusions and limits of the study: The amount of clinical and demographic metadata varied by source and participant and was provided uncurated.

Whole blood was collected in K2EDTA tubes by collaborating institutions according to the institutions' own protocols. For TCRbeta analysis, collaborators shipped samples in one of three forms: frozen whole blood, isolated PBMCs, or DNA extracted from either of those sample types. This clone has just a few counts. Its antigen has not been determined. Per-base qualities were not stored, and no clone one base away is much larger. TCRbeta CDR3 regions were amplified from genomic DNA using the immunoSEQ Assay, a bias-controlled multiplex PCR. From the authors' description of their analysis: Nucleated cell counts per sample were estimated from amplification of reference gene primers within the assay. To quantify the absolute abundance of each unique TCRbeta CDR3 rearrangement, sequence reads were collapsed and filtered. For each sample, productive Simpson clonality was calculated as the square root of Simpson's diversity index over productive rearrangements. TCRdb carries this immuneACCESS record with in-frame sequences only. Its versions omit some clonotypes, under half of them owing to an unresolved V gene in the studies checked, with the rest unexplained. D and trimming were read from the DNA, whereas the V and J calls and clone size are those reported in that table. Within this sample are 240,000 or so clones, with about 80% of them counted one time only. 2.5% to 4% of the sample belongs to the ten largest clones.

The sequencing input was peripheral blood. The sequence was collected from an elderly woman with acute or convalescent COVID-19.

In nucleotide form, the sequence is TGTGCCAGCCGCCCCCGCAGGGATAATTCACCCCTCCACTTT. It specifies CASRPRRDNSPLHF. The receptor chain draws on TRBV27 and TRBJ1-6; the D gene is possibly TRBD1, with 5 bases matching. V lost 8 bases and J lost 5 bases; the stretch between them is 13 bases long. CDR1 is given as MNHEY and CDR2 as SMNVEV, both from the germline V gene (reference sequence). Inclusive of the bounding cysteine and phenylalanine, the CDR3 is 14 residues long. CDR3 DNA is the only sequence kept; it has 42 bases, read in frame from the first base.